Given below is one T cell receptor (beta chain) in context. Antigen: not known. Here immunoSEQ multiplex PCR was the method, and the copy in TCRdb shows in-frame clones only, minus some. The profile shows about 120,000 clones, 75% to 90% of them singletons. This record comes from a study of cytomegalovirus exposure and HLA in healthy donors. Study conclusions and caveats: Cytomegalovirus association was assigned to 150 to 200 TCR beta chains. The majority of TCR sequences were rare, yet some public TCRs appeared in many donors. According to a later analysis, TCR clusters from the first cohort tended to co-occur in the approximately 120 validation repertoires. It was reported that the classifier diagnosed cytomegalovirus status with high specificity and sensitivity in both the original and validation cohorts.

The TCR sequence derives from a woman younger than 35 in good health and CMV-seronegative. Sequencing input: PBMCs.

The CDR3 loop reads CASSDLAENTEAFF. The CDR3 DNA reads TGTGCCAGCAGCGATTTGGCGGAGAACACTGAAGCTTTCTTT. The J gene is TRBJ1-1, the V gene TRBV7-9; D is ambiguous. Trimming removed 5 bases from V and 1 base from J, with 11 bases in between. The CDR3 totals 14 residues. Germline CDR1 is SEHNR and CDR2 is FQNEAQ (reference sequence).